This TCR beta chain emerged from a study of cytomegalovirus exposure and HLA in healthy donors. For the study at large: The approximately 120 million unique TCR beta sequences, from 150 million to 200 million T cells, were found by an earlier analysis. Study results and caveats: It was reported that TCR beta sequences correctly inferred the HLA-A and HLA-B alleles for most subjects.

This clone was seen once. Its antigen is not identified. The CDR3 is 19 amino acids. Germline CDR1 SGHNT, CDR2 YENEEA. Losses at the gene ends were 4 bases for V and 4 bases for J; bases not matched to a gene: 18. Primers for the PCR totalled 60 Vbeta and 13 Jbeta. As originally analysed: Later reanalysis found approximately 80 million unique TCR beta chains, about 10 million of them shared. Data came from immunoSEQ multiplex PCR; TCRdb stores just in-frame clones and leaves some out. V, J and clone size are those of that table, while D and trimming were read from the DNA. The table includes 100,000 to 120,000 clones, 79% detected once.

The sequenced sample consisted of PBMCs. This TCR was recovered from a man aged 25-45 years in good health and CMV-seropositive. The V call is TRBV11-3, the J call TRBJ2-3, with TRBD2 identical over 9 bases. CDR3 region: CASSWVAVAGARFADTQYF. The CDR3, as DNA: TGTGCCAGCAGCTGGGTTGCTGTAGCGGGGGCCCGTTTCGCAGATACGCAGTATTTT.